This T cell receptor beta chain came from a study of T cell repertoires in cytomegalovirus infection. Whole-study results and caveats: Ex vivo responses were dominated by HLA-C-restricted CMV-specific TCR beta clonotypes.

This CDR3 region has 15 residues. V lost 6 bases and J lost 4; bases outside the gene matches: 9. Germline V gene data show CDR1 as MNHEY and CDR2 as SVGAGI. TCRdb fed the reads into MiXCR, producing one record per CDR3 protein. The data show hundreds of thousands of distinct CDR3 sequences, roughly 16% seen once. This clonotype has a handful of counts. Its cognate antigen is unknown. This chain joins TRBV6-5 and TRBJ1-5; 7 positions match TRBD1. Source material: PBMCs. This sequence originates from a human donor in good health (CMV status not recorded). Some clones in this sample may be carry-over from other donors' samples. The CDR3 here is CASSSLGTANQPQHF. The CDR3 DNA sequence: TGTGCCAGCAGCTCCTTAGGGACAGCTAATCAGCCCCAGCATTTT.